This TCR beta chain stems from a study of regulatory dendritic cells for organ transplantation. In germline, CDR1 is MNHEY, CDR2 SMNVEV (reference sequence). The CDR3 sequence is 13 residues long. The V and J ends lost 3 bases and 1 base respectively, with 6 bases between them. The repertoire was sequenced with immunoSEQ multiplex PCR; TCRdb's copy has only in-frame clones and lacks some. The data contain fewer than 40,000 clones, just over 90% of them singletons. Sequencing was carried out using naive CD8+ T cells from blood. Specified subset: CD45RA+ naive T cells. The gene calls are TRBV27 and TRBJ1-1; no clear D. The source of this sequence is a human donor in good health. The CDR3 region is CASSFAGNTEAFF. The DNA of the CDR3 is TGTGCCAGCAGTTTCGCCGGGAACACTGAAGCTTTCTTT.